Listed below are T cell receptor beta chains from one sample, sequenced in a study of human T cells and chemical hapten exposure. In TCRdb, the reads were re-called with MiXCR into one record per CDR3 protein. The table lists about 120,000 distinct CDR3 sequences, 8.5% of them singletons. Sequencing was done on a sample of whole blood. The origin of the receptors is a human donor in good health. Some clones in this sample may be carry-over from other donors' samples. Each CDR3 is given with its conserved first and last residue. Fields, in order: clone size, V gene, J gene, D gene, CDR3 protein, CDR3 DNA. D genes are given only for firm matches. Expanded clones are given a class, and other clones once, few, many or no size at all.

abundance: few; v_gene: TRBV14; j_gene: TRBJ2-7; d_gene: .; CDR3aa: CASSQRDSSSYEQYF; CDR3nt: TGTGCCAGCAGCCAACGAGATAGCAGCTCCTACGAGCAGTACTTC
abundance: many; v_gene: TRBV9; j_gene: TRBJ2-7; d_gene: .; CDR3aa: CASSVDGGTYEQYF; CDR3nt: TGTGCCAGCAGCGTAGATGGCGGGACCTACGAGCAGTACTTC
abundance: few; v_gene: TRBV4-1; j_gene: TRBJ1-5; d_gene: .; CDR3aa: CASSQVPGDSNQPQHF; CDR3nt: TGCGCCAGCAGCCAAGTTCCCGGGGATAGCAATCAGCCCCAGCATTTT
abundance: few; v_gene: TRBV15; j_gene: TRBJ2-4; d_gene: .; CDR3aa: CATSRDRGIGNIQYF; CDR3nt: TGTGCCACCAGCAGAGATAGGGGTATCGGAAACATTCAGTACTTC
abundance: .; v_gene: TRBV29-1; j_gene: TRBJ2-1; d_gene: TRBD2; CDR3aa: CSAGTGGDNEQFF; CDR3nt: TGCAGCGCCGGGACTGGGGGGGACAATGAGCAGTTCTTC
abundance: .; v_gene: TRBV25-1; j_gene: TRBJ2-1; d_gene: .; CDR3aa: CASSRTESSYNEQFF; CDR3nt: TGTGCCAGCAGCCGGACAGAAAGCTCCTACAATGAGCAGTTCTTC
abundance: few; v_gene: TRBV5-1; j_gene: TRBJ1-1; d_gene: .; CDR3aa: CASSNAGTAVTEAFF; CDR3nt: TGCGCCAGCAGCAATGCCGGGACGGCGGTGACTGAAGCTTTCTTT
abundance: many; v_gene: TRBV3-1; j_gene: TRBJ1-1; d_gene: .; CDR3aa: CASSPSLWGTEAFF; CDR3nt: TGTGCCAGCAGTCCGTCCCTGTGGGGGACTGAAGCTTTCTTT
abundance: .; v_gene: TRBV29-1; j_gene: TRBJ2-1; d_gene: TRBD1; CDR3aa: CSVERGTGGPPHSSYNEQFF; CDR3nt: TGCAGCGTTGAAAGGGGAACAGGGGGCCCACCACATTCCTCCTACAATGAGCAGTTCTTC
abundance: many; v_gene: TRBV30; j_gene: TRBJ1-1; d_gene: .; CDR3aa: CAWRSTGTEAFF; CDR3nt: TGTGCCTGGAGGAGCACGGGCACTGAAGCTTTCTTT
abundance: few; v_gene: TRBV6-5; j_gene: TRBJ2-7; d_gene: TRBD2; CDR3aa: CASSYSFGTSGPGSYEQYF; CDR3nt: TGTGCCAGCAGTTACTCGTTTGGGACTAGCGGGCCTGGTTCCTACGAGCAGTACTTC
abundance: .; v_gene: TRBV18; j_gene: TRBJ2-5; d_gene: TRBD2; CDR3aa: CASSPLAGGIQETQYF; CDR3nt: TGTGCCAGCTCACCGCTAGCGGGGGGAATTCAAGAGACCCAGTACTTC
abundance: few; v_gene: TRBV29-1; j_gene: TRBJ2-3; d_gene: .; CDR3aa: CSVTGGTDTQYF; CDR3nt: TGCAGCGTTACCGGGGGCACAGATACGCAGTATTTT
abundance: .; v_gene: TRBV29-1; j_gene: TRBJ2-3; d_gene: TRBD1; CDR3aa: CSYLLGQGWSDTQYF; CDR3nt: TGCAGCTACCTCCTGGGACAGGGGTGGTCAGATACGCAGTATTTT
abundance: .; v_gene: TRBV20-1; j_gene: TRBJ1-2; d_gene: .; CDR3aa: CSAPGVKYGYTF; CDR3nt: TGCAGTGCTCCAGGGGTAAAGTATGGCTACACCTTC
abundance: few; v_gene: TRBV3-1; j_gene: TRBJ2-1; d_gene: .; CDR3aa: CASSSGPQGEQFF; CDR3nt: TGTGCCAGCAGCTCCGGGCCCCAGGGTGAGCAGTTCTTC
abundance: .; v_gene: TRBV9; j_gene: TRBJ2-2; d_gene: .; CDR3aa: CASSLKQNTGELFF; CDR3nt: TGTGCCAGCAGCCTTAAGCAGAACACCGGGGAGCTGTTTTTT
abundance: many; v_gene: TRBV25-1; j_gene: TRBJ1-1; d_gene: .; CDR3aa: CASSPRRGAGTEAFF; CDR3nt: TGTGCCAGCAGTCCGCGGCGGGGGGCTGGGACTGAAGCTTTCTTT
abundance: .; v_gene: TRBV3-1; j_gene: TRBJ2-1; d_gene: .; CDR3aa: CASSQDVRTEQFF; CDR3nt: TGTGCCAGCAGCCAAGATGTAAGGACTGAGCAGTTCTTC
abundance: few; v_gene: TRBV3-1; j_gene: TRBJ2-7; d_gene: TRBD2; CDR3aa: CASSRREGSYEQYF; CDR3nt: TGTGCCAGCAGCCGCCGGGAGGGGAGTTACGAGCAGTACTTC
abundance: .; v_gene: TRBV7-9; j_gene: TRBJ2-2; d_gene: .; CDR3aa: CASSLGTGEPFF; CDR3nt: TGTGCCAGCAGCTTGGGGACCGGGGAGCCGTTTTTT
abundance: few; v_gene: TRBV20-1; j_gene: TRBJ1-5; d_gene: TRBD1; CDR3aa: CSAREPRGGGGQPQHF; CDR3nt: TGCAGTGCTAGAGAGCCGCGTGGAGGGGGCGGTCAGCCCCAGCATTTT
abundance: many; v_gene: TRBV19; j_gene: TRBJ1-5; d_gene: .; CDR3aa: CASSMIDIRQPQHF; CDR3nt: TGTGCCAGTAGTATGATAGATATACGGCAGCCCCAGCATTTT
abundance: .; v_gene: TRBV21-1; j_gene: TRBJ1-2; d_gene: .; CDR3aa: CASSNRVDTYGYTF; CDR3nt: TGTGCCAGCAGCAATCGTGTGGATACATATGGCTACACCTTC
abundance: few; v_gene: TRBV5-1; j_gene: TRBJ2-1; d_gene: .; CDR3aa: CASSSTAGSEQFF; CDR3nt: TGCGCCAGCAGCTCAACGGCGGGCTCCGAGCAGTTCTTC
abundance: .; v_gene: TRBV5-4; j_gene: TRBJ2-7; d_gene: TRBD1; CDR3aa: CASSLDRGWYEQYF; CDR3nt: TGTGCCAGCAGCCTAGACAGGGGTTGGTACGAGCAGTACTTC
abundance: .; v_gene: TRBV4-1; j_gene: TRBJ2-1; d_gene: TRBD2; CDR3aa: CASSFDRTGGPRNEQFF; CDR3nt: TGCGCCAGCAGTTTCGATCGAACGGGAGGGCCTAGGAATGAGCAGTTCTTC